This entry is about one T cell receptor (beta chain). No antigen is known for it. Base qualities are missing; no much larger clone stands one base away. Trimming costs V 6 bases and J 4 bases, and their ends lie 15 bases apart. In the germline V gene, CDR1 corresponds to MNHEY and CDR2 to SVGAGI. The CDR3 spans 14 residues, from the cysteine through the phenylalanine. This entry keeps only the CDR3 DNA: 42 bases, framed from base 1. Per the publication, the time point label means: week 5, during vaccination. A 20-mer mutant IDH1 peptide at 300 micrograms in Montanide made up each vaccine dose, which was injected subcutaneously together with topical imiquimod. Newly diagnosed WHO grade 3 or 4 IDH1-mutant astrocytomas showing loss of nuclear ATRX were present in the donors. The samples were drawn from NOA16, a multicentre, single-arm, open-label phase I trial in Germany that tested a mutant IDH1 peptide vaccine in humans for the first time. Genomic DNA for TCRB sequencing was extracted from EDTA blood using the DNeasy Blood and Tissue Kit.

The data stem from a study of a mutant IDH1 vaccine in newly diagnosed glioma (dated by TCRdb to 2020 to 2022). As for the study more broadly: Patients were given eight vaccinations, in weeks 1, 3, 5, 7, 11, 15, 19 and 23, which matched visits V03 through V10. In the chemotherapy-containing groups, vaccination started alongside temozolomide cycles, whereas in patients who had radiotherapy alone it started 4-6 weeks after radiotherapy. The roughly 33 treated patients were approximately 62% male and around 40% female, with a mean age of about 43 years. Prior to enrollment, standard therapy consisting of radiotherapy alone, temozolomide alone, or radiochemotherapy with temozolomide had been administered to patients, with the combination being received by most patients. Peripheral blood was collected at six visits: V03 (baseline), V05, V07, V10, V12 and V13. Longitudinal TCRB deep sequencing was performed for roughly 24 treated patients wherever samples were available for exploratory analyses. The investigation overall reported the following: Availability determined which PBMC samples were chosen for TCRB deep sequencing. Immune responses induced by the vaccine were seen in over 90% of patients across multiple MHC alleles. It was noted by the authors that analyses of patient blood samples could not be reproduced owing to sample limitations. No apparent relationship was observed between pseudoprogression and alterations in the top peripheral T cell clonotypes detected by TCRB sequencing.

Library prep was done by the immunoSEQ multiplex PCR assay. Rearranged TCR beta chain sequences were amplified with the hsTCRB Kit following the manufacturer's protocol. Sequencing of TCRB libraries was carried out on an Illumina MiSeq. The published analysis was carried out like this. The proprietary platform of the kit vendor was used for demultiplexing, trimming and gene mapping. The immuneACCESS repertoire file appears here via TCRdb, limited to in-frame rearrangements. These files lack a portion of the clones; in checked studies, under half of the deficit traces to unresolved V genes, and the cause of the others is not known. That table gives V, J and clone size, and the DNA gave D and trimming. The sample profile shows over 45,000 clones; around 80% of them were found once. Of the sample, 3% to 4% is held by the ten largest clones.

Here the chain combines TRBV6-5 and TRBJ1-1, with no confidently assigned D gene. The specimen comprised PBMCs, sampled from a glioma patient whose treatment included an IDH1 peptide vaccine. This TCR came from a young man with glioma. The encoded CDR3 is CASSSPGLSTEAFF. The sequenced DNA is TGTGCCAGCAGCTCCCCGGGCCTGAGCACTGAAGCTTTCTTT.